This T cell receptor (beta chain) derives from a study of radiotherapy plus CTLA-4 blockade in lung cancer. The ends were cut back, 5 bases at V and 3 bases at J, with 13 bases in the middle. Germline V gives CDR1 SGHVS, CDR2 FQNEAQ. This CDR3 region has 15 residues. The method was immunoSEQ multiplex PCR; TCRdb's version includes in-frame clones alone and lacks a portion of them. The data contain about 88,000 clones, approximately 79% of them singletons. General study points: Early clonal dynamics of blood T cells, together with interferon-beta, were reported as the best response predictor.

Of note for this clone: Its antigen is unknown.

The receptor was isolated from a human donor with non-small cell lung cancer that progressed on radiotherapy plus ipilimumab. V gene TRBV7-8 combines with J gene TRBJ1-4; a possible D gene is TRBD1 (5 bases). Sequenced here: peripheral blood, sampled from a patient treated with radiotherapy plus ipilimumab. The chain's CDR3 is CASSAGGTPNEKLFF. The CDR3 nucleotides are TGTGCCAGCAGCGCCGGGGGGACCCCTAATGAAAAACTGTTTTTT.